Listed here are 22 T cell receptor beta chains from one sample, sequenced in a study of Ad26.COV2.S vaccination and SARS-CoV-2 variants. Assay used: immunoSEQ multiplex PCR; TCRdb lists only in-frame clones, some missing. The table includes over 400,000 clones, around 91% detected once. Treatment of the sample: 19 received Ad26.COV2.S at low or high dose, single or two shots; 5 received placebo; per-sample allocation not given. Day 63 after the first injection of vaccine or placebo was the sampling time. Source: peripheral blood, taken in a trial of Ad26.COV2.S vaccine versus placebo. These receptors originate from a person between 18 and 60 years old who received the Ad26.COV2.S COVID-19 vaccine or a placebo.

J is TRBJ2-5 and V is TRBV29-1; tentative D call: TRBD1 (7 bases). CDR3 length: 14 residues. Per germline, CDR1 SQVTM and CDR2 ANQGSEA. V lost 7 bases and J 10 bases, leaving 25 bases between the germline ends. CDR3 DNA: TGCAGCGCCTCGTCAGGGGGGCGCAAGAGGGGCCAGTACTTC. It codes for CSASSGGRKRGQYF.

The chain employs TRBV7-2 and TRBJ2-1; D is tentatively TRBD1 or TRBD2 (5 bases each). Germline CDR1 SGHTA, CDR2 FQGNSA. V was shortened by 3 bases and J by 0 bases, with 18 bases between the two germline ends. The CDR3 has 18 residues. The CDR3 nucleotides read TGTGCCAGCAGCTTTTTGGGAGCGGAAGGGACCTCCTACAATGAGCAGTTCTTC. It specifies CASSFLGAEGTSYNEQFF.

The CDR3 loop reads CASSARMGNEQFF. Here the CDR3 DNA reads TGTGCCAGCAGCGCTAGGATGGGCAATGAGCAGTTCTTC. The chain couples TRBV9 to TRBJ2-1; D call uncertain. V was trimmed by 3 bases and J by 6 bases, leaving 10 bases between them. Germline V gene lookup returns CDR1 SGDLS and CDR2 YYNGEE. This CDR3 is built from 13 residues.

The chain carries TRBV11-2 and TRBJ1-3, with D possibly matching TRBD1 (6 bases). Trimming left V 7 bases short and J 0 bases short, with 22 bases between. The CDR3 sequence is 18 residues long. Per the germline V gene, CDR1 is SGHAT and CDR2 is FQNNGV. The CDR3 bases are TGTGCCAGCACCTTGCCCGGGGGCTTAGTGGGCTCTGGAAACACCATATATTTT. Amino acids: CASTLPGGLVGSGNTIYF.

The genes are TRBV7-2 and TRBJ2-3; 12 bases are shared with TRBD2. CDR1 and CDR2 from the germline V gene are SGHTA and FQGNSA. The CDR3 totals 17 residues. Unmatched junction bases numbered 7, after V lost 5 bases and J lost 1 base. The CDR3 bases are TGTGCCAGCAGCCTCAGACTAGCGGGAGTGGGCACAGATACGCAGTATTTT. Translating gives CASSLRLAGVGTDTQYF.

A few counts support this clone. This sequence joins TRBV4-2 and TRBJ2-1; tentatively, D is TRBD1 or TRBD2 (5 bases each). Germline V gene lookup returns CDR1 LGHNA and CDR2 YNFKEQ. Trimming cost V 3 bases and J 5 bases, with 11 bases left between them. The CDR3 length is 14 residues. CDR3 amino acids: CASSHPGTDNEQFF. DNA for the CDR3: TGTGCCAGCAGCCACCCCGGGACCGACAATGAGCAGTTCTTC.

The V gene is TRBV24-1, the J gene TRBJ1-2, with D possibly being TRBD1 (6 bases). Trimming pared 1 base from V and 4 bases from J, leaving 12 bases between. The CDR3 is made up of 15 amino acids. Germline loops: CDR1 KGHDR, CDR2 SFDVKD. CDR3 DNA: TGTGCCACCAGTGATTTAAATCAGGGGATCTATGGCTACACCTTC. It is translated as CATSDLNQGIYGYTF.

This chain links TRBV6-1 with TRBJ1-2; TRBD1 matches 9 bases. The CDR3 loop spans 15 amino acids. CDR1 and CDR2 from the germline V gene are MNHNS and SASEGT. Unmatched junction bases numbered 6, after V lost 2 bases and J lost 5 bases. DNA for the CDR3: TGTGCCAGCAGTGAAAGAGCTGACAGGGGGTATGGCTACACCTTC. Its protein product is CASSERADRGYGYTF.

This clone turned up a few times. This sequence joins TRBV7-3 and TRBJ2-7; a possible D gene is TRBD2 (6 bases). The V and J ends lost 5 bases and 2 bases respectively, with 25 bases between them. The CDR3 consists of 18 residues. Germline V CDR1 and CDR2: SGHTA, FQGTGA. In nucleotides, the CDR3 is TGTGCCAGCAGCGCTCTTTTCCACTTTAGCGGCCTACCCTACGAGCAGTACTTC. It encodes CASSALFHFSGLPYEQYF.

The V call is TRBV6-1, the J call TRBJ2-3; TRBD2 is a possible D gene (6 bases). The CDR3 runs 13 residues. Germline V gene lookup returns CDR1 MNHNS and CDR2 SASEGT. V dropped 3 bases and J dropped 4 bases, with 8 bases sitting between them. CDR3 nucleotides: TGTGCCAGCAGTGATCAGCGGGCAGATACGCAGTATTTT. It codes for CASSDQRADTQYF.

The V and J genes are TRBV28 and TRBJ2-6, with D tentatively TRBD1 (6 bases). There are 17 residues in the CDR3. Germline V gene sequence: CDR1 MDHEN, CDR2 SYDVKM. Trimming stripped 6 bases from V and 0 bases from J, with 15 bases between. The CDR3 DNA is TGTGCCAGCAGCCCTACAGGGCCGAGCTCTGGGGCCAACGTCCTGACTTTC. Translation: CASSPTGPSSGANVLTF.

As regards this clone: The sample holds other DNA sequences that translate to the same CDR3. The chain is built from TRBV19 and TRBJ2-7, with D maybe TRBD2 (5 bases). The ends were cut back, 7 bases at V and 3 bases at J, with 7 bases in the middle. CDR3 length equals 11 residues. Germline CDR1 and CDR2: LNHDA and SQIVND (reference sequence). CDR3 sequence: CASTSGYEQYF. The CDR3 coding sequence is TGTGCCAGTACCAGCGGCTACGAGCAGTACTTC. Full variable domain (outside the CDR3, taken from reference TRBV19 and TRBJ2-7): DGGITQSPKYLFRKEGQNVTLSCEQNLNHDAMYWYRQDPGQGLRLIYYSQIVNDFQKGDIAEGYSVSREKKESFPLTVTSAQKNPTAFYLCASTSGYEQYFGPGTRLTVT.

The genes are TRBV7-3 and TRBJ2-5; D might be TRBD1 (7 bases). Trimming removed 2 bases from V and 3 bases from J, with 13 bases in between. Germline V CDR1 and CDR2: SGHTA, FQGTGA. The CDR3 extends over 15 amino acids. The CDR3 DNA sequence: TGTGCCAGCAGCTTAGTCAGGGGGAGGAAAGAGACCCAGTACTTC. It encodes CASSLVRGRKETQYF.

This sequence joins TRBV6-1 and TRBJ1-5; D uncertain. The CDR3 spans 15 residues. V was clipped by 4 bases and J by 0 bases, with 10 bases between them. Germline loops: CDR1 MNHNS, CDR2 SASEGT. For the CDR3, the DNA is TGTGCCAGCAGTGGATGGGGAGGTAGCAATCAGCCCCAGCATTTT. This sequence encodes CASSGWGGSNQPQHF.

This clone has only one observation. V gene TRBV11-1 combines with J gene TRBJ2-3, with D uncertain. The CDR3 has 13 amino acids. Germline CDR1 reads SGHAT; CDR2 reads FQDESV (reference sequence). The V end lost 1 base, the J end lost 8 bases, and 10 bases lay between the germline ends. The CDR3 DNA reads as TGTGCCAGCAGCTTAGATCATCCCAGTACGCAGTATTTT. It specifies CASSLDHPSTQYF.

The genes are TRBV4-1 and TRBJ2-3; TRBD2 aligns across 8 bases. The ends lost 2 bases at V and 5 bases at J; junction bases unmatched: 9. CDR1 MGHRA and CDR2 YSYEKL come from the germline V gene. The CDR3 sequence is 16 residues long. CDR3 coding DNA: TGCGCCAGCAGCCAAAGTAGAAGCGGGAGCGGAGATACGCAGTATTTT. It codes for CASSQSRSGSGDTQYF.

This clone was observed a handful of times. V is TRBV9 and J is TRBJ1-2; D not certain. Germline V CDR1 and CDR2: SGDLS, YYNGEE. This CDR3 comprises 11 residues. Between the trimmed V and J ends, which lost 3 bases and 6 bases, there was a span of 6 bases. The CDR3 protein is CASSEGHGYTF. The CDR3 nucleotides are TGTGCCAGCAGCGAGGGCCATGGCTACACCTTC.

This sequence joins TRBV9 and TRBJ1-1; 10 nucleotides align to TRBD1. This CDR3 has 15 residues. CDR1 is SGDLS and CDR2 is YYNGEE in the germline V gene. Trimming took 4 bases from V and 4 from J; bases not matched to a gene: 7. The CDR3 nucleotides are TGTGCCAGCAGCCCTCGGACAGGGGGGACCACTGAAGCTTTCTTT. Translation gives CASSPRTGGTTEAFF.

A few counts support this clone. The rearrangement links TRBV28 to TRBJ2-3, with 8 bases identical to TRBD2. Unmatched junction bases numbered 5, after V lost 6 bases and J lost 0 bases. The CDR3 spans 15 residues. Germline V gene lookup returns CDR1 MDHEN and CDR2 SYDVKM. CDR3 sequence reads: CASRTGGVSTDTQYF. DNA of the CDR3: TGTGCCAGCAGGACCGGGGGGGTTAGCACAGATACGCAGTATTTT.

The chain recombines TRBV9 with TRBJ2-7, with D perhaps matching TRBD2 (6 bases). V was trimmed by 0 bases and J by 5 bases, leaving 15 bases between them. The CDR3 is made up of 15 amino acids. Germline loops: CDR1 SGDLS, CDR2 YYNGEE. CDR3 in amino acids: CASSVGTTLRDEQYF. Written as DNA, the CDR3 is TGTGCCAGCAGCGTAGGGACTACCCTCCGTGACGAGCAGTACTTC.

The chain joins TRBV7-9 to TRBJ2-1; 7 bases fit TRBD2. The CDR3 covers 15 residues. CDR1 is SEHNR and CDR2 is FQNEAQ in the germline V gene (reference sequence). Trimming cost V 3 bases and J 1 base; bases outside gene matches: 3. In DNA form, the CDR3 reads TGTGCCAGCAGCTTTGGCGGGAGTTCCTACAATGAGCAGTTCTTC. Its protein product is CASSFGGSSYNEQFF. The full variable domain, rest sourced from reference TRBV7-9 and TRBJ2-1, is DTGVSQNPRHKITKRGQNVTFRCDPISEHNRLYWYRQTLGQGPEFLTYFQNEAQLEKSRLLSDRFSAERPKGSFSTLEIQRTEQGDSAMYLCASSFGGSSYNEQFFGPGTRLTVL.

The V and J genes are TRBV9 and TRBJ2-3, with 13 nucleotides matching TRBD2. Germline CDR1 SGDLS, CDR2 YYNGEE. The CDR3 totals 22 residues. The V and J ends lost 0 bases and 2 bases, in that order; junction bases with no gene match: 18. The CDR3 loop is CASSVDIGTGGTSGTSTDTQYF. In DNA, the CDR3 is TGTGCCAGCAGCGTAGATATCGGGACAGGTGGGACTAGCGGGACATCCACAGATACGCAGTATTTT.